This T cell receptor beta chain was observed in a study of T cells in Graves' hyperthyroidism and ophthalmopathy. General study points: Most clonotypes expanded in the thyroid (above 0.001) were also present in blood.

Amplification yielded TCR beta CDR3 regions, with RNA transcripts as the source. HTBI primers drove first-round RT-PCR of the TCR CDR3. Via MiXCR, TCRdb re-called the multiplex PCR reads, giving one row per CDR3 protein. The sample comprises approximately 400,000 distinct CDR3 sequences, 11% to 15% of which are singletons, and about 11% rests with the top ten. Germline CDR1 KGHSH, CDR2 LQKENI. The CDR3 has 18 amino acids. Trimming shortened V by 0 bases and J by 2 bases, and 16 bases separated the two germline ends. Comments on this clonotype: Antigen specificity is unknown.

This TCR was recovered from a woman aged 60-70 years with Graves' hyperthyroidism. The sample was blood. The rearrangement links TRBV18 to TRBJ2-2; D is possibly TRBD1 or TRBD2 (6 bases each). CDR3 in DNA: TGTGCCAGCTCACCACCGAGCTCCGGGGGCGTCAACACCGGGGAGCTGTTTTTT. It codes for CASSPPSSGGVNTGELFF.